This T cell receptor beta chain was observed in a study of graft-versus-host responses after intestinal transplantation. Study overall: Each patient got anti-thymocyte globulin induction, then tacrolimus and steroids for around three years.

This table comes from immunoSEQ multiplex PCR, and its TCRdb copy is limited to in-frame clones, with some not included. The table lists about 23,000 clones, around nine tenths of them singletons, with roughly 2% in the top ten. Points from the study as a whole: Declining HvG levels early post-transplant were linked to peak circulating GvH clone levels.

To note about this clone: The antigen is undetermined.

The source of this sequence is a human patient who received an intestinal transplant, so some T cells may come from the graft donor. Sample: PBMCs, taken 39 days after intestinal transplant.

CDR3 nucleotide sequence: TGTGCCAGCAGTTACTCGGGCGGACAAGAGACCCAGTACTTC. Its protein product is CASSYSGGQETQYF. This sequence joins TRBV6-5 and TRBJ2-5; no clear D. This CDR3 spans 14 amino acids. In germline, CDR1 is MNHEY, CDR2 SVGAGI. Trimming left V 0 bases short and J 2 bases short, with 7 bases between.